The 25 T cell receptor beta chains below come from one sample, sequenced in a study of vaccination effects on CD4 cells after COVID-19. Some clones are missing from TCRdb's copy, which holds only in-frame ones; the method was immunoSEQ multiplex PCR. The sample includes fewer than 35,000 clones, 65% of them seen just once. Scientists isolated CD4+ T cells after an approximately 10-day culture period ended. For these receptors, no antigen is known. Sample: CD4+ T cells from PBMCs cultured without peptide, taken before COVID-19 vaccination. The source of these receptors is a human donor who received a COVID-19 vaccine.

The chain links TRBV5-4 to TRBJ2-5, with D hard to call. The CDR3 is made up of 14 amino acids. Germline V gene sequence: CDR1 SGHNT, CDR2 YYREEE (reference sequence). Between the trimmed V and J ends, which lost 0 bases and 1 base, there was a span of 7 bases. CDR3 loop: CASSLEQTQETQYF. CDR3 sequence (DNA): TGTGCCAGCAGCTTGGAACAGACCCAAGAGACCCAGTACTTC.

J is TRBJ1-5 and V is TRBV7-9; 8 bases line up with TRBD1. Germline loops: CDR1 SEHNR, CDR2 FQNEAQ (reference sequence). Germline trimming cut 6 bases from V and 4 bases from J; bases unmatched to any gene: 5. The CDR3 runs 14 residues. For the CDR3, the DNA is TGTGCCAGCAGTACAGGGGGTCCTAATCAGCCCCAGCATTTT. The encoded protein is CASSTGGPNQPQHF.

This clone was recorded a few times. The chain employs TRBV11-2 and TRBJ1-2; D is undetermined. CDR1 and CDR2 from the germline V gene are SGHAT and FQNNGV. The CDR3 runs to 14 residues. Trimming took off 2 bases at V and 0 bases at J, with 7 bases between the two ends. CDR3: CASSLRWANYGYTF. The CDR3 nucleotides read TGTGCCAGCAGCTTACGGTGGGCTAACTATGGCTACACCTTC.

This clone was detected a few times. The J gene is TRBJ1-1, the V gene TRBV30; D remains ambiguous. The CDR3 sequence is 11 residues long. Germline V gene lookup returns CDR1 GTSNPN and CDR2 SVGIG (reference sequence). Between the trimmed V and J ends, which lost 2 bases and 8 bases, there was a span of 9 bases. For the CDR3, the DNA is TGTGCCTGGAGTAACACCGGAGAAGCTTTCTTT. This codes for CAWSNTGEAFF.

This clone has a handful of counts. V is TRBV30 and J is TRBJ2-3; TRBD2 is a possible D gene (6 bases). The length of the CDR3 is 13 residues. Germline CDR1 GTSNPN, CDR2 SVGIG (reference sequence). The germline V and J ends were trimmed by 3 bases and 4 bases, with 11 bases remaining between them. For the CDR3, the DNA is TGTGCCTGGAGCCGCCGGAGGGCAGATACGCAGTATTTT. This sequence encodes CAWSRRRADTQYF. The full variable domain, completed using reference TRBV30 and TRBJ2-3, is SQTIHQWPATLVQPVGSPLSLECTVEGTSNPNLYWYRQAAGRGLQLLFYSVGIGQISSEVPQNLSASRPQDRQFILSSKKLLLSDSGFYLCAWSRRRADTQYFGPGTRLTVL.

The chain combines TRBV7-9 with TRBJ1-2, with a tentative D call TRBD1 (6 bases). Trimming cost V 1 base and J 7 bases, with 10 bases left between them. CDR1 and CDR2 (germline): SEHNR, FQNEAQ (reference sequence). This CDR3 contains 13 residues. The DNA for the CDR3 is TGTGCCAGCAGCTTAGAGGGGGTCCTTGGCTACACCTTC. It codes for CASSLEGVLGYTF.

The chain has TRBV5-1 and TRBJ2-3; D gene ambiguous. V lost 0 bases and J 0 bases, leaving 11 bases between the germline ends. The CDR3 consists of 16 residues. CDR1 is SGHRS and CDR2 is YFSETQ in the germline V gene. CDR3 sequence reads: CASSLVLWISTDTQYF. The CDR3 coding sequence is TGCGCCAGCAGCTTGGTATTGTGGATTAGCACAGATACGCAGTATTTT.

The rearrangement uses TRBV5-1 and TRBJ1-4; 7 bases align to TRBD1. Trimming took 3 bases from V and 0 from J; bases not matched to a gene: 5. This CDR3 spans 16 amino acids. From germline, CDR1 is SGHRS and CDR2 YFSETQ. CDR3 protein: CASSYLGTATNEKLFF. The CDR3 DNA follows: TGCGCCAGCAGCTACCTAGGGACAGCAACTAATGAAAAACTGTTTTTT.

The chain employs TRBV6-5 and TRBJ1-2; D possibly corresponds to TRBD1 (5 bases). The CDR3 runs to 13 residues. V was cut by 2 bases and J by 7 bases, with 11 bases left in between. Germline V lookup: CDR1 MNHEY, CDR2 SVGAGI. The CDR3 DNA reads as TGTGCCAGCAGTTACAATGGGGGTTTTGGCTACACCTTC. It yields the protein CASSYNGGFGYTF.

The chain couples TRBV9 to TRBJ2-3; either TRBD1 or TRBD2 may supply D (6 bases each). The CDR3 is made up of 15 amino acids. Germline lookup yields CDR1 SGDLS and CDR2 YYNGEE. With 0 bases removed from V and 5 bases from J, the gap between germline ends came to 13 bases. The DNA for the CDR3 is TGTGCCAGCAGCGTAGTTGGGGGGCTGGGAGATACGCAGTATTTT. Protein: CASSVVGGLGDTQYF.

V usage is TRBV7-9 and J usage is TRBJ2-7; tentative D call: TRBD2 (6 bases). The CDR3 loop spans 14 amino acids. V was cut by 5 bases and J by 3 bases, with 14 bases left in between. Germline assignment: CDR1 SEHNR and CDR2 FQNEAQ (reference sequence). In nucleotides, the CDR3 is TGTGCCAGCAGCCCCCGGGACTTCTTCTACGAGCAGTACTTC. Protein sequence: CASSPRDFFYEQYF. The full variable domain, in which reference TRBV7-9 and TRBJ2-7 provide the parts outside the CDR3, is DTGVSQNPRHKITKRGQNVTFRCDPISEHNRLYWYRQTLGQGPEFLTYFQNEAQLEKSRLLSDRFSAERPKGSFSTLEIQRTEQGDSAMYLCASSPRDFFYEQYFGPGTRLTVT.

This clone was found once. This sequence joins TRBV6-5 and TRBJ2-7, with D tentatively TRBD1 (6 bases). This CDR3 has 12 amino acids. Germline V gene data show CDR1 as MNHEY and CDR2 as SVGAGI. The V end was cut by 6 bases, the J end by 3 bases, with 9 bases between. The CDR3 nucleotides read TGTGCCAGCAGCCGGGACATCTACGAGCAGTACTTC. Residues: CASSRDIYEQYF.

This chain connects TRBV3-1 (or the pseudogene TRBV3-2) to TRBJ2-1, with D uncertain. V gave up 1 base and J gave up 10 bases, with 11 bases separating them. The CDR3 is 13 residues long. CDR1 LGHDT and CDR2 YNNKEL come from the germline V gene (reference sequence). CDR3 amino acids: CASSQGTEQEQFF. Here the CDR3 DNA reads TGTGCCAGCAGCCAAGGGACCGAGCAGGAGCAGTTCTTC.

The chain joins TRBV3-1 (or the pseudogene TRBV3-2) to TRBJ2-5, with TRBD2 matching 8 bases. Germline V gene data show CDR1 as LGHDT and CDR2 as YNNKEL (reference sequence). With 1 base clipped from V and 4 bases from J, the junction kept 5 bases outside the gene matches. This CDR3 spans 15 amino acids. CDR3 sequence reads: CASSQGTSWGETQYF. DNA for the CDR3: TGTGCCAGCAGCCAAGGGACTAGCTGGGGAGAGACCCAGTACTTC.

This clone has just a few counts. V usage is TRBV25-1 and J usage is TRBJ2-7, with TRBD1 matching over 11 bases. Per germline, CDR1 MGHDK and CDR2 SYGVNS. CDR3 length: 16 amino acids. Trimming cost V 2 bases and J 5 bases; bases outside gene matches: 8. CDR3 sequence: CASSEPRTGGVDEQYF. The CDR3 bases are TGTGCCAGCAGTGAACCCCGGACAGGGGGCGTGGACGAGCAGTACTTC.

The sample holds a few counts of this clone. The V and J genes are TRBV14 and TRBJ2-1; the D call may be TRBD1 or TRBD2 (5 bases each). This CDR3 has 16 amino acids. The germline gives CDR1 SGHDN, CDR2 FVKESK. The V end lost 4 bases, the J end lost 4 bases, and 17 bases lay between the germline ends. CDR3 region: CASSPLRWDGYNEQFF. In DNA, the CDR3 is TGTGCCAGCAGCCCCCTCCGGTGGGACGGATACAATGAGCAGTTCTTC.

The chain employs TRBV19 and TRBJ2-1; 10 bases are a match to TRBD2. J lost 3 bases, V lost 3 bases, and 11 bases had no gene match. Germline lookup yields CDR1 LNHDA and CDR2 SQIVND (reference sequence). This CDR3 comprises 18 residues. The CDR3 region has the DNA TGTGCCAGTAGTATTTTAACCAGCGGGAGGGGATACTACAATGAGCAGTTCTTC. Translating gives CASSILTSGRGYYNEQFF. Using reference TRBV19 and TRBJ2-1 for the parts outside the CDR3, the full variable domain is DGGITQSPKYLFRKEGQNVTLSCEQNLNHDAMYWYRQDPGQGLRLIYYSQIVNDFQKGDIAEGYSVSREKKESFPLTVTSAQKNPTAFYLCASSILTSGRGYYNEQFFGPGTRLTVL.

This clone was found a few times. V gene TRBV7-8 combines with J gene TRBJ2-7; 9 bases are a match to TRBD1. Trimming took 8 bases from V and 9 from J; bases not matched to a gene: 20. CDR1 and CDR2 from the germline V gene are SGHVS and FQNEAQ. The CDR3 covers 16 residues. CDR3 region: CASLGRGTGSTTWQYF. The CDR3 DNA follows: TGTGCCAGCTTGGGCAGGGGGACAGGGTCTACTACTTGGCAGTACTTC.

This clone came up once. The chain employs TRBV9 and TRBJ2-5; either TRBD1 or TRBD2 may fit D (5 bases each). This CDR3 region has 16 residues. V lost 0 bases to trimming and J lost 2 bases, with 14 bases between them. Germline V gene lookup returns CDR1 SGDLS and CDR2 YYNGEE. The DNA of the CDR3 is TGTGCCAGCAGCGTAGGAGTGGGGACCCAACAAGAGACCCAGTACTTC. This codes for CASSVGVGTQQETQYF. Full variable domain (missing parts from reference TRBV9 and TRBJ2-5): DSGVTQTPKHLITATGQRVTLRCSPRSGDLSVYWYQQSLDQGLQFLIQYYNGEERAKGNILERFSAQQFPDLHSELNLSSLELGDSALYFCASSVGVGTQQETQYFGPGTRLLVL.

V and J are TRBV5-1 and TRBJ2-3, with 7 positions matching TRBD2. V gave up 3 bases and J gave up 0 bases; unmatched junction bases: 4. The length of the CDR3 is 15 residues. Germline V lookup: CDR1 SGHRS, CDR2 YFSETQ. The CDR3 DNA sequence: TGCGCCAGCAGCTCAGGACTAGGGAGCACAGATACGCAGTATTTT. This codes for CASSSGLGSTDTQYF.

The chain has TRBV27 and TRBJ2-2; TRBD1 matches 11 bases. Germline CDR1 reads MNHEY; CDR2 reads SMNVEV (reference sequence). CDR3 length: 18 residues. Unmatched junction bases numbered 9, after V lost 0 bases and J lost 6 bases. As DNA, the CDR3 is TGTGCCAGCAGTTTATCAGGACAGGGGGCTGTTTTTTCCGGGGAGCTGTTTTTT. Translating gives CASSLSGQGAVFSGELFF.

The rearrangement joins TRBV6-5 to TRBJ2-7; TRBD1 agrees at 10 bases. Trimming cost V 6 bases and J 0 bases; bases outside gene matches: 5. Germline V gene data show CDR1 as MNHEY and CDR2 as SVGAGI. This CDR3 region has 15 residues. Here the CDR3 DNA reads TGTGCCAGCAGGGGGGACAGGGGCGGCTCCTACGAGCAGTACTTC. Its translation: CASRGDRGGSYEQYF.

The table lists this clone with a count of one. The rearrangement joins TRBV5-5 to TRBJ1-5; the match to TRBD1 covers 8 bases. The trim removed 5 bases at V and 4 bases at J, leaving 8 bases unmatched. The CDR3 sequence is 15 residues long. The V gene's germline CDR1 is SGHKS and CDR2 YYEKEE (reference sequence). The CDR3 DNA sequence: TGTGCCAGCAGTCCGACAGGGGCCCGAAATCAGCCCCAGCATTTT. This gives the protein CASSPTGARNQPQHF.

The chain has TRBV11-2 and TRBJ2-1; 11 nucleotides agree with TRBD2. The CDR3 is made up of 14 amino acids. The trim removed 7 bases at V and 6 bases at J, leaving 5 bases unmatched. The germline V gene has CDR1 SGHAT and CDR2 FQNNGV. For the CDR3, the DNA is TGTGCCAGCATCAGTGGACTAGCGGGCAATGAGCAGTTCTTC. Translation gives CASISGLAGNEQFF.

This clone was picked up a small number of times. The chain is built from TRBV27 and TRBJ2-7, with TRBD1 identical over 8 bases. V gave up 3 bases and J gave up 1 base; unmatched junction bases: 5. This CDR3 is built from 15 residues. CDR1 is MNHEY, CDR2 SMNVEV, per germline (reference sequence). This CDR3 reads CASSFSGTGSYEQYF. The CDR3 coding sequence is TGTGCCAGCAGTTTCTCCGGGACAGGTTCCTACGAGCAGTACTTC.